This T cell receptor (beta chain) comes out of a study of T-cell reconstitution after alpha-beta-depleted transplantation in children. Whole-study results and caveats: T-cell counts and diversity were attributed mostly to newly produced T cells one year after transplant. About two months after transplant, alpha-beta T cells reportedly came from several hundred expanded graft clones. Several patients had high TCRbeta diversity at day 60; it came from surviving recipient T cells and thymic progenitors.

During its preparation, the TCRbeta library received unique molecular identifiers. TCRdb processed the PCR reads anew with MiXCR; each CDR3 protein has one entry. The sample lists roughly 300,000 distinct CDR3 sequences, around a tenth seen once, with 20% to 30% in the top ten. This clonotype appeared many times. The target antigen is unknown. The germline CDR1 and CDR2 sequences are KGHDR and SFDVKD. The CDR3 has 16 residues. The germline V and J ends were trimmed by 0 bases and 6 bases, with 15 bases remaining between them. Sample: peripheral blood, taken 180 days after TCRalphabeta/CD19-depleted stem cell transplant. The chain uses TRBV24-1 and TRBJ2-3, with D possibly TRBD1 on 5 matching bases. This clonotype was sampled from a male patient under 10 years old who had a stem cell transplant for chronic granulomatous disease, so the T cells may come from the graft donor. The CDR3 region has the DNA TGTGCCACCAGTGATTTGGGTATTCAGGGCCCCGATACGCAGTATTTT. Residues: CATSDLGIQGPDTQYF.